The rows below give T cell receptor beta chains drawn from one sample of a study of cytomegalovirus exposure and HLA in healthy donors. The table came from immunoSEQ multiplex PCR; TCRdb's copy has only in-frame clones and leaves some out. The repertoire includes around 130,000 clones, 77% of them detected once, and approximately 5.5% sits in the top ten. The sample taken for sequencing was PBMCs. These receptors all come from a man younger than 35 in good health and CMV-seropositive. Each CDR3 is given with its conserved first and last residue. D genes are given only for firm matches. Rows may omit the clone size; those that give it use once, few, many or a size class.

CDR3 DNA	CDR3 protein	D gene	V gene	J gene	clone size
TGCGCCAGCAGCCAAGATTTCGGTAGCGGGAATTTAGTGACCCAGTACTTC	CASSQDFGSGNLVTQYF	TRBD2	TRBV4-1	TRBJ2-5	.
TGTGCCAGCAGCTTAGGAAGGGGTATTAACACTGAAGCTTTCTTT	CASSLGRGINTEAFF	.	TRBV11-1	TRBJ1-1	once
TGTGCCTGGAGTGTGACAGGGCTCAATTCACCCCTCCACTTT	CAWSVTGLNSPLHF	TRBD1	TRBV30	TRBJ1-6	.
TGTGCTCAAGAGTCTGAGGGGGCCAACGGCCTGACTTTC	CAQESEGANGLTF	TRBD1	TRBV30	TRBJ2-6	.
TGTGCCACCAGCTATCAAGCGGGAGGCTCCTACAATGAGCAGTTCTTC	CATSYQAGGSYNEQFF	TRBD2	TRBV15	TRBJ2-1	many
TGCGCCAGCATACCGGGACTGGGAGATTACGAGCAGTACTTC	CASIPGLGDYEQYF	.	TRBV10-1	TRBJ2-7	few
TGTGCCAGCAGTCCCCCGGTGGGGCTAAACAATGAGCAGTTCTTC	CASSPPVGLNNEQFF	.	TRBV6-1	TRBJ2-1	.
TGTGCCAGCAGCTTAACCTCTCTCGGGACTAATCATTCACCCCTCCACTTT	CASSLTSLGTNHSPLHF	.	TRBV7-2	TRBJ1-6	once
TGCGCCAGCAGCCTAGGACAGGCCATCGGAAACACCATATATTTT	CASSLGQAIGNTIYF	TRBD1	TRBV5-1	TRBJ1-3	.
TGTGCCATCAGTGAGGGGGGGACAGGGGGGAACACTGAAGCTTTCTTT	CAISEGGTGGNTEAFF	TRBD1	TRBV10-3	TRBJ1-1	.
TGTGCCAGTCGCGGGACAGTGAATGAAAAACTGTTTTTT	CASRGTVNEKLFF	TRBD1	TRBV6-5	TRBJ1-4	once
TGTGCCAGTAGTCGGGCCGCGGGGGCCAGCAATCAGCCCCAGCATTTT	CASSRAAGASNQPQHF	.	TRBV19	TRBJ1-5	.
TGTGCCAGCAGCCAAGATACCGGACAGGCAACTGAAGCTTTCTTT	CASSQDTGQATEAFF	TRBD1	TRBV4-2	TRBJ1-1	few
TGTGCCAGCAGTGCCCAGGGGCTGTCTGGAAACACCATATATTTT	CASSAQGLSGNTIYF	.	TRBV2	TRBJ1-3	.
TGTGCCAGTAGTATAGATAAAAAATCCTACGAGCAGTACTTC	CASSIDKKSYEQYF	.	TRBV19	TRBJ2-7	.
TGTGCCAGCAGTCCCGGACAGTTCTACAATGAGCAGTTCTTC	CASSPGQFYNEQFF	.	TRBV6-1	TRBJ2-1	.
TGTGCCTGGAGTCTAGCGGAAGAGACCCAGTACTTC	CAWSLAEETQYF	TRBD2	TRBV30	TRBJ2-5	.
TGTGCCAGCAGTTACCCTGATCAGCCCCAGCATTTT	CASSYPDQPQHF	.	TRBV6-6	TRBJ1-5	once
TGTGCCAGCAGTGCTAGCGGGGGGGCCGATACGCAGTATTTT	CASSASGGADTQYF	TRBD2	TRBV6-4	TRBJ2-3	.
TGCAGCGTACAGCCCCAGGGCCTCTATGGCTACACCTTC	CSVQPQGLYGYTF	.	TRBV29-1	TRBJ1-2	few
TGTGCCAGCAGCCCGACTAGCGGGGCGGCCTACGAGCAGTACTTC	CASSPTSGAAYEQYF	TRBD2	TRBV13	TRBJ2-7	.
TGTGCCAGCCAGGAGGGGACCTACAATGAGCAGTTCTTC	CASQEGTYNEQFF	.	TRBV7-9	TRBJ2-1	.
TGCGCCAGCAGCCCTGGAGTAGCGGCCTTTTCCTACGAGCAGTACTTC	CASSPGVAAFSYEQYF	.	TRBV4-1	TRBJ2-7	few
TGCGCCAGCAGCTTATTAGCCGGGAGCTCTGGGGCCAACGTCCTGACTTTC	CASSLLAGSSGANVLTF	.	TRBV5-1	TRBJ2-6	.
TGTGCCAGCAGCTCTACTAGCGGGAGGGCCATCGATGAGCAGTTCTTC	CASSSTSGRAIDEQFF	TRBD2	TRBV5-6	TRBJ2-1	.
TGCGCCAGCAGCCCCTCGACTAGCGGGAGGGGGTCCTACAATGAGCAGTTCTTC	CASSPSTSGRGSYNEQFF	TRBD2	TRBV4-1	TRBJ2-1	.
TGTGCCAGCAGCTTAGATTCGACAGGGACCGGGGAAAAACTGTTTTTT	CASSLDSTGTGEKLFF	TRBD1	TRBV11-2	TRBJ1-4	.
TGTGCCAGCAGCCTTGAGGGGGTGAACACTGAAGCTTTCTTT	CASSLEGVNTEAFF	.	TRBV9	TRBJ1-1	.
TGTGCCTGGAGCTCAATACAGGGGACTCAGCCCCAGCATTTT	CAWSSIQGTQPQHF	TRBD1	TRBV30	TRBJ1-5	few
TGTGCCAGCAGCTTCGCCGCGGGAGGGACCGGGGAGCTGTTTTTT	CASSFAAGGTGELFF	TRBD2	TRBV7-6	TRBJ2-2	.
TGCGCCAGCAGTAAGGAGGGGCACCAGCGGTTTAACTATGGCTACACCTTC	CASSKEGHQRFNYGYTF	.	TRBV10-1	TRBJ1-2	few
TGTGCCAGCAGCCGCCCCCAACAGGGGACGGGGACTGAAGCTTTCTTT	CASSRPQQGTGTEAFF	TRBD1	TRBV5-4	TRBJ1-1	once
TGTGCCAGCAGCGCTCACCCGGAGAGGTTAGGCTACACCTTC	CASSAHPERLGYTF	.	TRBV9	TRBJ1-2	.
TGTGCCAGCAGTTCGACAGTCTTAGCCAAAAACAGTCAGTACTTC	CASSSTVLAKNSQYF	.	TRBV6-5	TRBJ2-4	.
TGTGCCAGCAGCGAAGGGGTGGGCACTGAAGCTTTCTTT	CASSEGVGTEAFF	.	TRBV7-6	TRBJ1-1	.
TGTGCCAGCAGGAGTTTGGGCAAAGGCAACGAGCAGTACTTC	CASRSLGKGNEQYF	.	TRBV25-1	TRBJ2-7	.
TGTGCCAGCAGCTTACGGGCGGGGGTAGGAAATCAGCCCCAGCATTTT	CASSLRAGVGNQPQHF	.	TRBV5-6	TRBJ1-5	.
TGCGCCAGCAGCTTGGGAGGGAGGAATCAGCCCCAGCATTTT	CASSLGGRNQPQHF	.	TRBV5-1	TRBJ1-5	.
TGTGCCAGCAGTGAAATTCGAGGTAGGGGCGGAGGGACTGAAGCTTTCTTT	CASSEIRGRGGGTEAFF	.	TRBV2	TRBJ1-1	.
TGCGCCACCAGCAGGAGCGAGGGCCTTAGCTCCTACGAGCAGTACTTC	CATSRSEGLSSYEQYF	.	TRBV15	TRBJ2-7	.
TGTGCCAGCAGCCCGTACAGGGAAGTTAGCTATGGCTACACCTTC	CASSPYREVSYGYTF	.	TRBV11-3	TRBJ1-2	.
TGTGCCAGCACAGGGGACAGGGGGAACACTGAAGCTTTCTTT	CASTGDRGNTEAFF	TRBD1	TRBV18	TRBJ1-1	.
TGTGCCAGCAGTTTGTACAGGGAGACTGAAGCTTTCTTT	CASSLYRETEAFF	.	TRBV27	TRBJ1-1	few
TGTGCCAGCAGCACCCCCCCTGACAGGGACGTAGGCTATAATTCACCCCTCCACTTT	CASSTPPDRDVGYNSPLHF	TRBD1	TRBV7-6	TRBJ1-6	.
TGTGCCAGTACACTCCAGCCCCCCTCGGGAGAGCAGTTCTTC	CASTLQPPSGEQFF	.	TRBV19	TRBJ2-1	.